Listed below are T cell receptor beta chains from one sample, sequenced in a study of cytotoxic CD8 clonotypes in ibrutinib-treated CLL. Here immunoSEQ multiplex PCR was the method, and the copy in TCRdb shows in-frame clones only, minus some. Of over 65,000 clones in the sample, about 63% were seen once. The sample here was PBMCs, taken after 12 months of ibrutinib treatment. These receptors all stem from a human donor with chronic lymphocytic leukemia. The CDR3 runs from the conserved cysteine through the conserved F or W. Fields, in order: D gene, clone size, V gene, J gene, CDR3 length, CDR3 protein, CDR3 DNA. The D gene is left open where the match is weak. Size is omitted from some rows. Given values are once, few, many or a class for expanded clones.

D gene: NA; clone size: NA; V gene: TRBV6-5; J gene: TRBJ2-1; CDR3 length: 13; CDR3 protein: CASRRRGEGEQFF; CDR3 DNA: TGTGCCAGCAGGCGCCGAGGGGAAGGTGAGCAGTTCTTC
D gene: NA; clone size: NA; V gene: TRBV9; J gene: TRBJ1-5; CDR3 length: 13; CDR3 protein: CASSGRPSGPQHF; CDR3 DNA: TGTGCCAGCAGCGGACGGCCGTCAGGGCCCCAGCATTTT
D gene: NA; clone size: NA; V gene: TRBV4-2; J gene: TRBJ1-6; CDR3 length: 15; CDR3 protein: CASSQDLRDRPPLHF; CDR3 DNA: TGTGCCAGCAGCCAAGATCTGCGGGACCGGCCACCCCTCCACTTT
D gene: NA; clone size: NA; V gene: TRBV5-1; J gene: TRBJ1-6; CDR3 length: 16; CDR3 protein: CASSLGAGKVNSPLHF; CDR3 DNA: TGCGCCAGCAGCTTGGGGGCAGGGAAGGTTAATTCACCCCTCCACTTT
D gene: TRBD1; clone size: few; V gene: TRBV5-4; J gene: TRBJ1-4; CDR3 length: 16; CDR3 protein: CASSLDRGATNEKLFF; CDR3 DNA: TGTGCCAGCAGCTTGGACAGGGGGGCAACTAATGAAAAACTGTTTTTT
D gene: NA; clone size: NA; V gene: TRBV4-3; J gene: TRBJ1-4; CDR3 length: 18; CDR3 protein: CASSQEFDAQGSNEKLFF; CDR3 DNA: TGCGCCAGCAGCCAAGAGTTTGATGCCCAGGGCTCTAATGAAAAACTGTTTTTT
D gene: NA; clone size: NA; V gene: TRBV2; J gene: TRBJ2-3; CDR3 length: 11; CDR3 protein: CASSLDLVVYF; CDR3 DNA: TGTGCCAGCAGTCTGGACTTGGTAGTGTATTTT
D gene: TRBD1; clone size: NA; V gene: TRBV28; J gene: TRBJ1-5; CDR3 length: 16; CDR3 protein: CASSLEGAGSNQPQHF; CDR3 DNA: TGTGCCAGCAGTTTAGAGGGGGCGGGCAGCAATCAGCCCCAGCATTTT
D gene: NA; clone size: NA; V gene: TRBV5-6; J gene: TRBJ2-7; CDR3 length: 12; CDR3 protein: CASSRASYEQYF; CDR3 DNA: TGTGCCAGCAGCCGAGCGTCCTACGAGCAGTACTTC
D gene: TRBD1; clone size: NA; V gene: TRBV7-3; J gene: TRBJ2-2; CDR3 length: 15; CDR3 protein: CASSLGTDLTGELFF; CDR3 DNA: TGTGCCAGCAGCTTGGGGACAGACCTCACCGGGGAGCTGTTTTTT
D gene: NA; clone size: few; V gene: TRBV9; J gene: TRBJ2-5; CDR3 length: 13; CDR3 protein: CASSEGQEETQYF; CDR3 DNA: TGTGCCAGCAGCGAGGGGCAGGAAGAGACCCAGTACTTC
D gene: TRBD1; clone size: NA; V gene: TRBV10-2; J gene: TRBJ2-7; CDR3 length: 12; CDR3 protein: CASSQLQGNKYF; CDR3 DNA: TGCGCCAGCAGTCAACTACAGGGGAATAAGTACTTC
D gene: TRBD2; clone size: NA; V gene: TRBV7-8; J gene: TRBJ2-7; CDR3 length: 14; CDR3 protein: CASSFAGEGVEQYF; CDR3 DNA: TGTGCCAGCAGCTTTGCGGGGGAGGGAGTTGAGCAGTACTTC
D gene: NA; clone size: NA; V gene: TRBV10-3; J gene: TRBJ2-3; CDR3 length: 12; CDR3 protein: CAISDSTDTQYF; CDR3 DNA: TGTGCCATCAGCGACAGCACAGATACGCAGTATTTT
D gene: NA; clone size: once; V gene: TRBV30; J gene: TRBJ2-6; CDR3 length: 16; CDR3 protein: CAWSVRTASGANVLTF; CDR3 DNA: TGTGCCTGGAGTGTCCGGACAGCCTCTGGGGCCAACGTCCTGACTTTC
D gene: NA; clone size: NA; V gene: TRBV11-2; J gene: TRBJ2-2; CDR3 length: 16; CDR3 protein: CASSPVDRGSTGELFF; CDR3 DNA: TGTGCCAGCAGCCCCGTAGATCGGGGGTCCACCGGGGAGCTGTTTTTT
D gene: NA; clone size: NA; V gene: TRBV10-3; J gene: TRBJ1-5; CDR3 length: 14; CDR3 protein: CAISRPGNNQPQHF; CDR3 DNA: TGTGCCATCAGTCGGCCAGGGAACAATCAGCCCCAGCATTTT
D gene: TRBD2; clone size: few; V gene: TRBV19; J gene: TRBJ2-7; CDR3 length: 15; CDR3 protein: CASSIASGASYEQYF; CDR3 DNA: TGTGCCAGTAGTATAGCTAGCGGTGCCTCCTACGAGCAGTACTTC
D gene: NA; clone size: NA; V gene: TRBV5-1; J gene: TRBJ1-6; CDR3 length: 14; CDR3 protein: CASSLMTDNSPLHF; CDR3 DNA: TGCGCCAGCAGCTTGATGACAGATAATTCACCCCTCCACTTT
D gene: TRBD1; clone size: medium-sized; V gene: TRBV30; J gene: TRBJ1-5; CDR3 length: 14; CDR3 protein: CAWSGQGVSQPQHF; CDR3 DNA: TGTGCCTGGAGTGGACAGGGAGTTTCTCAGCCCCAGCATTTT
D gene: NA; clone size: NA; V gene: TRBV7-6; J gene: TRBJ2-1; CDR3 length: 15; CDR3 protein: CASSGPSGSYNEQFF; CDR3 DNA: TGTGCCAGCAGCGGACCCAGCGGCTCCTACAATGAGCAGTTCTTC
D gene: NA; clone size: NA; V gene: TRBV12-5; J gene: TRBJ1-1; CDR3 length: 15; CDR3 protein: CASGPPGRGVTEAFF; CDR3 DNA: TGTGCTAGTGGTCCCCCAGGGAGGGGGGTCACTGAAGCTTTCTTT
D gene: NA; clone size: NA; V gene: TRBV19; J gene: TRBJ1-1; CDR3 length: 15; CDR3 protein: CASSIVRVEDTEAFF; CDR3 DNA: TGTGCCAGTAGTATAGTAAGGGTGGAAGACACTGAAGCTTTCTTT
D gene: NA; clone size: NA; V gene: TRBV14; J gene: TRBJ1-2; CDR3 length: 14; CDR3 protein: CASSQDLWRAPGTF; CDR3 DNA: TGTGCCAGCAGCCAAGATCTCTGGCGGGCCCCAGGCACCTTC
D gene: NA; clone size: NA; V gene: TRBV7-2; J gene: TRBJ2-7; CDR3 length: 16; CDR3 protein: CASSLGTGTGVYEQYF; CDR3 DNA: TGTGCCAGCAGCTTAGGTACAGGGACGGGGGTCTACGAGCAGTACTTC
D gene: NA; clone size: NA; V gene: TRBV10-3; J gene: TRBJ2-2; CDR3 length: 12; CDR3 protein: CAISEGTGELFF; CDR3 DNA: TGTGCCATCAGTGAGGGAACCGGGGAGCTGTTTTTT
D gene: TRBD1; clone size: once; V gene: TRBV5-6; J gene: TRBJ2-3; CDR3 length: 13; CDR3 protein: CASSRQGEDTQYF; CDR3 DNA: TGTGCCAGCAGCAGACAGGGTGAAGATACGCAGTATTTT
D gene: NA; clone size: few; V gene: TRBV9; J gene: TRBJ1-1; CDR3 length: 14; CDR3 protein: CASSAGQRNTEAFF; CDR3 DNA: TGTGCCAGCAGCGCCGGACAGAGGAACACTGAAGCTTTCTTT
D gene: NA; clone size: NA; V gene: TRBV4-3; J gene: TRBJ2-3; CDR3 length: 16; CDR3 protein: CASSQSRGGDTDTQYF; CDR3 DNA: TGCGCCAGCAGCCAGTCAAGGGGCGGGGACACAGATACGCAGTATTTT
D gene: NA; clone size: NA; V gene: TRBV30; J gene: TRBJ1-5; CDR3 length: 15; CDR3 protein: CAWSATDRDNQPQHF; CDR3 DNA: TGTGCCTGGAGTGCCACGGACAGAGACAATCAGCCCCAGCATTTT
D gene: TRBD2; clone size: few; V gene: TRBV19; J gene: TRBJ2-3; CDR3 length: 13; CDR3 protein: CATRTSPTDTQYF; CDR3 DNA: TGTGCCACACGGACTAGCCCCACAGATACGCAGTATTTT
D gene: NA; clone size: NA; V gene: TRBV2; J gene: TRBJ1-3; CDR3 length: 15; CDR3 protein: CASSEDIWSGNTIYF; CDR3 DNA: TGTGCCAGCAGTGAAGACATTTGGTCGGGGAACACCATATATTTT
D gene: NA; clone size: few; V gene: TRBV5-1; J gene: TRBJ2-7; CDR3 length: 12; CDR3 protein: CASEGDSYEQYF; CDR3 DNA: TGCGCCAGCGAGGGAGACTCCTACGAGCAGTACTTC
D gene: NA; clone size: NA; V gene: TRBV28; J gene: TRBJ1-3; CDR3 length: 14; CDR3 protein: CASFLRRSGNTIYF; CDR3 DNA: TGTGCCAGCTTCCTTAGACGCTCTGGAAACACCATATATTTT
D gene: TRBD1; clone size: NA; V gene: TRBV30; J gene: TRBJ1-2; CDR3 length: 15; CDR3 protein: CAWSLAGGAYYGYTF; CDR3 DNA: TGTGCCTGGAGTCTCGCAGGGGGCGCATATTATGGCTACACCTTC
D gene: NA; clone size: NA; V gene: TRBV4-3; J gene: TRBJ1-4; CDR3 length: 14; CDR3 protein: CASSQDKGWEKLFF; CDR3 DNA: TGCGCCAGCAGCCAAGATAAAGGGTGGGAAAAACTGTTTTTT
D gene: NA; clone size: few; V gene: TRBV10-1; J gene: TRBJ1-2; CDR3 length: 14; CDR3 protein: CASIKETDVYGYTF; CDR3 DNA: TGCGCCAGCATAAAAGAGACAGACGTCTATGGCTACACCTTC
D gene: NA; clone size: NA; V gene: TRBV6-5; J gene: TRBJ2-1; CDR3 length: 14; CDR3 protein: CASSWGVAGNEQFF; CDR3 DNA: TGTGCCAGCAGTTGGGGGGTGGCTGGGAATGAGCAGTTCTTC
D gene: NA; clone size: NA; V gene: TRBV5-6; J gene: TRBJ2-2; CDR3 length: 15; CDR3 protein: CASNFDRTLAGELFF; CDR3 DNA: TGTGCCAGCAACTTCGACAGGACGCTCGCCGGGGAGCTGTTTTTT
D gene: NA; clone size: NA; V gene: TRBV2; J gene: TRBJ2-5; CDR3 length: 12; CDR3 protein: CASSELGETQYF; CDR3 DNA: TGTGCCAGCAGTGAGTTGGGAGAGACCCAGTACTTC
D gene: NA; clone size: NA; V gene: TRBV7-2; J gene: TRBJ1-6; CDR3 length: 16; CDR3 protein: CASSESRSSYNSPLHF; CDR3 DNA: TGTGCCAGCAGCGAGAGTCGGAGCTCCTATAATTCACCCCTCCACTTT
D gene: NA; clone size: NA; V gene: TRBV7-9; J gene: TRBJ1-2; CDR3 length: 19; CDR3 protein: CASSLAYGLGDRLAYGYTF; CDR3 DNA: TGTGCCAGCAGCTTAGCGTACGGCTTGGGGGACCGTTTGGCCTATGGCTACACCTTC
D gene: TRBD1; clone size: NA; V gene: TRBV19; J gene: TRBJ2-7; CDR3 length: 12; CDR3 protein: CASSDRGYEQYF; CDR3 DNA: TGTGCCAGTAGTGACAGGGGGTACGAGCAGTACTTC
D gene: NA; clone size: NA; V gene: TRBV5-1; J gene: TRBJ2-3; CDR3 length: 14; CDR3 protein: CASRRRLSTDTQYF; CDR3 DNA: TGCGCCAGCAGGCGACGCCTCAGCACAGATACGCAGTATTTT
D gene: NA; clone size: NA; V gene: TRBV19; J gene: TRBJ2-7; CDR3 length: 13; CDR3 protein: CASSRDKNYEQYF; CDR3 DNA: TGTGCCAGTAGTAGGGACAAAAACTACGAGCAGTACTTC
D gene: NA; clone size: NA; V gene: TRBV10-1; J gene: TRBJ1-1; CDR3 length: 12; CDR3 protein: CATGGEHTEAFF; CDR3 DNA: TGCGCCACCGGGGGGGAGCACACTGAAGCTTTCTTT
D gene: NA; clone size: NA; V gene: TRBV27; J gene: TRBJ2-7; CDR3 length: 14; CDR3 protein: CASSPRRGTYEQYF; CDR3 DNA: TGTGCCAGCAGTCCCCGACGGGGGACCTACGAGCAGTACTTC
D gene: TRBD1; clone size: once; V gene: TRBV11-2; J gene: TRBJ2-7; CDR3 length: 14; CDR3 protein: CASSLGGQFYEQYF; CDR3 DNA: TGTGCCAGCAGCTTAGGGGGACAGTTCTACGAGCAGTACTTC
D gene: TRBD2; clone size: few; V gene: TRBV27; J gene: TRBJ2-7; CDR3 length: 14; CDR3 protein: CASSSGTRGYEQYF; CDR3 DNA: TGTGCCAGCAGTTCCGGGACTAGAGGCTACGAGCAGTACTTC
D gene: NA; clone size: NA; V gene: TRBV6-1; J gene: TRBJ2-7; CDR3 length: 14; CDR3 protein: CASSGGGRLYEQYF; CDR3 DNA: TGTGCCAGCAGCGGAGGGGGGAGGCTCTACGAGCAGTACTTC
D gene: NA; clone size: NA; V gene: TRBV28; J gene: TRBJ1-1; CDR3 length: 15; CDR3 protein: CASSLGTRMNTEAFF; CDR3 DNA: TGTGCCAGCAGTTTAGGTACGAGAATGAACACTGAAGCTTTCTTT
D gene: TRBD1; clone size: NA; V gene: TRBV6-6; J gene: TRBJ1-2; CDR3 length: 14; CDR3 protein: CASSYDTGGGGYTF; CDR3 DNA: TGTGCCAGCAGTTACGACACAGGGGGTGGTGGCTACACCTTC
D gene: TRBD1; clone size: NA; V gene: TRBV27; J gene: TRBJ2-7; CDR3 length: 14; CDR3 protein: CASSLQGANYEQYF; CDR3 DNA: TGTGCCAGCAGTTTACAGGGGGCTAACTACGAGCAGTACTTC